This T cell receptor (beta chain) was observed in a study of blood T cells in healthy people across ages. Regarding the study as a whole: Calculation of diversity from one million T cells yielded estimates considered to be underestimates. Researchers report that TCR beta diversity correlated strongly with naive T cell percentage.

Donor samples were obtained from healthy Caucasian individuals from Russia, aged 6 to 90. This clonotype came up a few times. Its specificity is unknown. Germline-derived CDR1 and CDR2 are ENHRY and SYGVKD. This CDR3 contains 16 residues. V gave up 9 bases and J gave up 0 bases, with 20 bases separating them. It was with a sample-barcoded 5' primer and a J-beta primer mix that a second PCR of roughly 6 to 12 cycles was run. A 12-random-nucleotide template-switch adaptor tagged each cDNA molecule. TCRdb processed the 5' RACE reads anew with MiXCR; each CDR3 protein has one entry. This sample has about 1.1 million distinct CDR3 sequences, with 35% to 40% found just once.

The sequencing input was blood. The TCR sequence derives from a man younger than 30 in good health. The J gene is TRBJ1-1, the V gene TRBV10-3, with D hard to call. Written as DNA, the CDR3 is TGTGCCATAAAAGGGTCCAGCTTAGGTATGAACACTGAAGCTTTCTTT. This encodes CAIKGSSLGMNTEAFF.